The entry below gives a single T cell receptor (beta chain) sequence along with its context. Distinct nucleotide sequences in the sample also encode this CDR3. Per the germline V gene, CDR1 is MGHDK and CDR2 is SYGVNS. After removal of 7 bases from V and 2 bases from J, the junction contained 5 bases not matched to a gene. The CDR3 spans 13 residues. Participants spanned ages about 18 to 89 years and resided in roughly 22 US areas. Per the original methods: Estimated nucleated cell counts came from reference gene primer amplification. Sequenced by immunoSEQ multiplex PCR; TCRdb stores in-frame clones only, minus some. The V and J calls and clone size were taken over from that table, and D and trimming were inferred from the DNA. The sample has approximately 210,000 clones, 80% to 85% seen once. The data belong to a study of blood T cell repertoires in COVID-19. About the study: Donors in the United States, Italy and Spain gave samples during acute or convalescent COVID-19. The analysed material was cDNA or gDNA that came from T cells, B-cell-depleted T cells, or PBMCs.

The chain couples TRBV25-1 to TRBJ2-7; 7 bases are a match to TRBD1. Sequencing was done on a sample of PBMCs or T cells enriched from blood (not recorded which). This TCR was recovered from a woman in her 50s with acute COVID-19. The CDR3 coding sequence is TGTGCCAGCACTGGACAGGAACCCTACGAGCAGTACTTC. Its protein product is CASTGQEPYEQYF.